A selection of T cell receptor beta chains follows, all from one sample in a study of CD8 T cells in ankylosing spondylitis. MiXCR, applied by TCRdb to the 5' RACE reads, yields one record per CDR3 protein. In the table there are 200,000 to 250,000 distinct CDR3 sequences, around 20% of which are singletons. Sequenced: blood, either unsorted or a sorted T cell fraction (not recorded which). The receptors were sampled from a male donor with ankylosing spondylitis. The CDR3 runs from the conserved cysteine through the conserved F or W. The D gene is left open where the match is weak. Some rows have no size entry. The others give once, few or many, or a class for an expanded clone.

CDR3,DNA,V,J,D,size
CASSLAASGFSTDTQYF,TGTGCCAGCAGCTTGGCGGCTAGCGGGTTCAGCACAGATACGCAGTATTTT,TRBV5-5,TRBJ2-3,TRBD2,few
CASIINQNTGELFF,TGTGCCAGCATCATAAACCAGAACACCGGGGAGCTGTTTTTT,TRBV12-3/TRBV12-4,TRBJ2-2,.,many
CASRVTGDYGYTF,TGTGCCAGCAGGGTCACAGGAGACTATGGCTACACCTTC,TRBV12-3/TRBV12-4,TRBJ1-2,.,.
CASSQASTSGRATGELFF,TGTGCCAGCAGCCAAGCCTCCACTAGCGGGAGGGCAACCGGGGAGCTGTTTTTT,TRBV3-1,TRBJ2-2,TRBD2,many
CASSQGTTGLTDTQYF,TGCGCCAGCAGCCAAGGAACGACAGGATTGACAGATACGCAGTATTTT,TRBV4-1,TRBJ2-3,.,many
CASSFQYGTSGAQDTQYF,TGTGCCAGCAGCTTCCAATATGGGACTAGCGGTGCCCAAGATACGCAGTATTTT,TRBV11-1,TRBJ2-3,TRBD2,many
CASSDGGRGYEQYF,TGTGCCAGCAGTGACGGGGGAAGGGGGTACGAGCAGTACTTC,TRBV2,TRBJ2-7,.,.
CASSQGQGLDYEQYF,TGCGCCAGCAGCCAAGGACAGGGCTTGGACTACGAGCAGTACTTC,TRBV4-3,TRBJ2-7,TRBD1,few
CASSLTGRAYEQYF,TGTGCCAGCAGCTTAACTGGTCGAGCCTACGAGCAGTACTTC,TRBV7-3,TRBJ2-7,.,few
CASSSIAGGGTDTQYF,TGTGCCAGCAGTTCCATAGCGGGGGGGGGCACAGATACGCAGTATTTT,TRBV6-5,TRBJ2-3,TRBD2,.
CASSLGQGAASPLHF,TGTGCCAGCAGCTTAGGGCAGGGGGCGGCCTCACCCCTCCACTTT,TRBV7-9,TRBJ1-6,TRBD1,.
CASSYRDGNEKLFF,TGTGCCAGCAGTTACAGGGATGGTAATGAAAAACTGTTTTTT,TRBV6-5,TRBJ1-4,.,.
CSVESKTGNEQFF,TGCAGCGTTGAAAGCAAGACGGGGAATGAGCAGTTCTTC,TRBV29-1,TRBJ2-1,.,many
CASSLLQEIYEQYF,TGCGCCAGCAGCCTTCTCCAGGAGATATACGAGCAGTACTTC,TRBV4-1,TRBJ2-7,.,.
CSARDGLNSYEQYF,TGCAGTGCTAGAGATGGATTGAACTCCTACGAGCAGTACTTC,TRBV20-1,TRBJ2-7,.,.
CASSVKREGGNEQFF,TGCGCCAGCAGTGTCAAGCGGGAGGGTGGGAATGAGCAGTTCTTC,TRBV4-3,TRBJ2-1,TRBD2,many
CSVGGGGNYGYTF,TGCAGCGTTGGTGGAGGGGGCAACTATGGCTACACCTTC,TRBV29-1,TRBJ1-2,TRBD1,.
CATSGGASNEQFF,TGTGCCACCTCAGGGGGCGCCTCCAATGAGCAGTTCTTC,TRBV6-1,TRBJ2-1,TRBD1,.
CASRVLPDRNTEAFF,TGTGCCAGCAGAGTACTACCGGACCGGAACACTGAAGCTTTCTTT,TRBV6-4,TRBJ1-1,.,.
CASSLLPRGTMGTEAFF,TGTGCCAGCAGCCTCCTCCCCAGAGGAACCATGGGCACTGAAGCTTTCTTT,TRBV4-2,TRBJ1-1,.,.
CAGLSKEGWFGYTF,TGTGCCGGTCTGTCGAAGGAGGGTTGGTTTGGCTACACCTTC,TRBV21-1,TRBJ1-2,.,.
CASSLGGTATGELFF,TGTGCCAGCAGCTTAGGCGGGACAGCCACCGGGGAGCTGTTTTTT,TRBV7-3,TRBJ2-2,.,few
CASSPGLAEQETQYF,TGTGCCAGCAGCCCGGGACTAGCGGAACAAGAGACCCAGTACTTC,TRBV5-4,TRBJ2-5,TRBD2,few
CSVEDQVGTVYNEQFF,TGCAGCGTTGAAGATCAAGTAGGGACAGTCTACAATGAGCAGTTCTTC,TRBV29-1,TRBJ2-1,TRBD1,few
CASSLSSAGLQETQYF,TGTGCCAGCAGTTTGTCTTCAGCGGGCCTCCAAGAGACCCAGTACTTC,TRBV28,TRBJ2-5,.,.
CASSLGTFF,TGTGCCAGCAGCTTAGGTACTTTCTTT,TRBV7-6,TRBJ1-1,.,few
CASSLAGTRSDEQFF,TGTGCCAGCAGCTTAGCAGGGACACGCAGCGATGAGCAGTTCTTC,TRBV7-9,TRBJ2-1,.,.
CASKGAGYTF,TGTGCCAGCAAGGGGGCTGGCTACACCTTC,TRBV25-1,TRBJ1-2,TRBD1,.
CASSVLADSYNEQFF,TGTGCCAGCAGTGTACTAGCGGACTCCTACAATGAGCAGTTCTTC,TRBV25-1,TRBJ2-1,TRBD2,few
CATSLETGGCEQFF,TGTGCCACCAGCCTAGAAACGGGGGGATGTGAGCAGTTCTTC,TRBV15,TRBJ2-1,TRBD2,.
CASSQGLAGELFF,TGCGCCAGCAGCCAAGGTCTAGCCGGGGAGCTGTTTTTT,TRBV4-1,TRBJ2-2,.,few
CASSFASASYNEQFF,TGTGCCAGCAGTTTCGCTAGCGCGTCCTACAATGAGCAGTTCTTC,TRBV27,TRBJ2-1,.,.
CASSLDSGPTGFKPQHF,TGTGCCAGCAGCTTAGATTCGGGACCGACAGGCTTCAAGCCCCAGCATTTT,TRBV7-8,TRBJ1-5,.,few
CASSLVFTETQYF,TGTGCCAGCAGCTTAGTTTTTACGGAGACCCAGTACTTC,TRBV7-9,TRBJ2-5,.,few
CASSLDSDVQAFF,TGTGCCAGCAGTTTGGACAGTGATGTTCAAGCTTTCTTT,TRBV12-3/TRBV12-4,TRBJ1-1,.,.
CASSYRTSGTDTQYF,TGTGCCAGCAGTTATAGGACTAGCGGGACAGATACGCAGTATTTT,TRBV6-5,TRBJ2-3,TRBD2,.
CASSLRDRAIYEQYF,TGTGCCAGCAGCCTTCGGGACAGGGCGATCTACGAGCAGTACTTC,TRBV5-8,TRBJ2-7,TRBD1,.
CASSIRGGPYEQYF,TGTGCCAGCAGCATAAGAGGGGGTCCCTACGAGCAGTACTTC,TRBV5-6,TRBJ2-7,.,few
CASSLDHGGETQYF,TGTGCCAGCAGCTTAGATCACGGTGGGGAGACCCAGTACTTC,TRBV11-2,TRBJ2-5,.,few
CASSKAFRLGVLTF,TGTGCCAGCAGCAAAGCTTTTAGGTTGGGCGTCCTGACTTTC,TRBV21-1,TRBJ2-6,.,few
CASSVGSHNEQFF,TGTGCCAGCAGCGTAGGTAGCCACAATGAGCAGTTCTTC,TRBV9,TRBJ2-1,.,.
CASSNPPRDFTEAFF,TGTGCCAGCAGTAACCCGCCACGGGACTTCACTGAAGCTTTCTTT,TRBV12-3/TRBV12-4,TRBJ1-1,.,.
CASSQDGLAYEQYF,TGCGCCAGCAGCCAAGACGGGCTAGCCTACGAGCAGTACTTC,TRBV4-1,TRBJ2-7,.,few
CASSQAGLPGVFF,TGCGCCAGCAGCCAAGCGGGACTCCCAGGGGTGTTCTTC,TRBV4-1,TRBJ2-1,.,few
CASSQHVDRGLGNEQFF,TGTGCCAGCAGCCAACATGTGGACAGGGGGCTTGGGAATGAGCAGTTCTTC,TRBV12-3/TRBV12-4,TRBJ2-1,TRBD1,few
CASSFGRLGENTSTDTQYF,TGTGCCAGCAGTTTTGGGCGGCTGGGGGAGAACACTAGCACAGATACGCAGTATTTT,TRBV12-3/TRBV12-4,TRBJ2-3,.,.
CSARPLGLGTDTQYF,TGCAGTGCTAGGCCCCTCGGACTAGGAACAGATACGCAGTATTTT,TRBV20-1,TRBJ2-3,TRBD2,few
CSVEVVAEPYEQYF,TGCAGCGTTGAAGTGGTGGCCGAGCCCTACGAGCAGTACTTC,TRBV29-1,TRBJ2-7,.,.
CASSFYPGKNTEAFF,TGTGCCAGCAGCTTTTATCCGGGAAAGAACACTGAAGCTTTCTTT,TRBV7-9,TRBJ1-1,.,few
CASRNRGVSYEQYF,TGTGCCAGCAGAAACCGCGGGGTCTCCTACGAGCAGTACTTC,TRBV6-1,TRBJ2-7,.,few
CSARDGTSGVEQFF,TGCAGTGCTAGAGATGGGACTAGCGGGGTTGAGCAGTTCTTC,TRBV20-1,TRBJ2-1,TRBD2,few
CASSLYVAGGPYEQYF,TGCGCCAGCAGCTTGTACGTGGCGGGGGGGCCCTACGAGCAGTACTTC,TRBV5-1,TRBJ2-7,TRBD2,few
CASSPPVLGTDTQYF,TGTGCCAGCAGCCCCCCGGTATTGGGCACAGATACGCAGTATTTT,TRBV7-9,TRBJ2-3,.,.
CASSATGEATEAFF,TGTGCCAGCAGTGCGACAGGGGAGGCCACTGAAGCTTTCTTT,TRBV6-1,TRBJ1-1,TRBD1,.
CASSFLHGTGGELFF,TGTGCCAGCAGTTTCCTCCACGGGACAGGCGGGGAGCTGTTTTTT,TRBV12-3/TRBV12-4,TRBJ2-2,TRBD1,.
CASSLAMGLGSTDTQYF,TGTGCCAGCAGCTTAGCGATGGGACTAGGAAGCACAGATACGCAGTATTTT,TRBV7-2,TRBJ2-3,TRBD2,.
CASSLLRGDTQYF,TGTGCCAGCAGCCTTTTAAGGGGAGATACGCAGTATTTT,TRBV14,TRBJ2-3,.,few
CSAIQGSGLNQPQHF,TGCAGTGCAATACAGGGTTCGGGGTTGAATCAGCCCCAGCATTTT,TRBV20-1,TRBJ1-5,.,.
CSARVLVSGGITGELFF,TGCAGTGCTAGAGTTCTGGTTAGCGGGGGGATCACCGGGGAGCTGTTTTTT,TRBV20-1,TRBJ2-2,TRBD2,.